This TCR beta chain was captured in a study of cytomegalovirus exposure and HLA in healthy donors. Looking at the study overall: The 90 to 150 validation repertoires were produced on the same platform as the 670 or so repertoires of the first cohort. This was reported in a later analysis. Findings and limits, study-wide: Listed as cytomegalovirus-associated were 164 TCR beta chains. According to a subsequent analysis, TCR clusters from the first cohort were inclined to appear together in the 110 or so validation repertoires.

This CDR3 spans 14 amino acids. Per the germline V gene, CDR1 is SGHDT and CDR2 is YYEEEE. V lost 0 bases and J 3 bases, leaving 7 bases between the germline ends. This table comes from immunoSEQ multiplex PCR, and its TCRdb copy is limited to in-frame clones, with some not included. The sample holds roughly 150,000 clones, roughly 90% seen once. Donors were drawn from the approximately 120-subject validation cohort, separate from the approximately 700-subject first cohort. Details on this clone: Its antigen is unidentified.

The sequenced material came from PBMCs. The sequence was collected from a man aged 18 to 30 in good health and CMV-seronegative. V and J are TRBV5-6 and TRBJ1-5, with D possibly matching TRBD1 (6 bases). The CDR3 here is CASSLGQVNQPQHF. Here the CDR3 DNA reads TGTGCCAGCAGCTTGGGACAGGTCAATCAGCCCCAGCATTTT.